Listed below are T cell receptor beta chains from one sample, sequenced in a study of blood T cell repertoires in COVID-19. Measured with immunoSEQ multiplex PCR; TCRdb has only the in-frame clones, and not every one. The sample records under 450,000 clones, around 84% being singletons. Sequencing was carried out using peripheral blood. The receptors originated from a human donor with acute or convalescent COVID-19. The donor label of this sample is uncertain. The CDR3 runs from the conserved cysteine through the conserved F or W. Fields, in order: D gene, clone size, V gene, J gene, CDR3 DNA, CDR3 protein. A D gene is named only where the DNA matches it firmly. The listing skips clone size in some rows; elsewhere it reads once, few, many or a size class.

D gene: .; clone size: .; V gene: TRBV28; J gene: TRBJ1-5; CDR3 DNA: TGTGCCAGCAGTACCTCGGGACACCGCTATAATCAGCCCCAGCATTTT; CDR3 protein: CASSTSGHRYNQPQHF
D gene: TRBD1; clone size: .; V gene: TRBV23-1; J gene: TRBJ1-5; CDR3 DNA: TGCGCCGGGGGACAGGGGGCTTCGTTGGGCAATCAGCCCCAGCATTTT; CDR3 protein: CAGGQGASLGNQPQHF
D gene: .; clone size: few; V gene: TRBV5-1; J gene: TRBJ2-7; CDR3 DNA: TGCGCCAGCAGCTCAGACCCCGTGGGAGGCGAGCAGTACTTC; CDR3 protein: CASSSDPVGGEQYF
D gene: .; clone size: .; V gene: TRBV5-6; J gene: TRBJ1-2; CDR3 DNA: TGTGCCAGCAGCTTGGCTGGGGCGGACTATGGCTACACCTTC; CDR3 protein: CASSLAGADYGYTF
D gene: .; clone size: .; V gene: TRBV5-5; J gene: TRBJ1-1; CDR3 DNA: TGTGCCAGCAGGCACCGGGGGGGGCAGCTCCGGCTGAACACTGAAGCTTTCTTT; CDR3 protein: CASRHRGGQLRLNTEAFF
D gene: TRBD1; clone size: .; V gene: TRBV7-6; J gene: TRBJ1-1; CDR3 DNA: TGTGCCAGCAGCTTAGACGGGACAGGGATAACTGAAGCTTTCTTT; CDR3 protein: CASSLDGTGITEAFF
D gene: TRBD1; clone size: .; V gene: TRBV30; J gene: TRBJ2-5; CDR3 DNA: TGTGCCTGTATCCGGACAGGGGGCTTGAAGACCCAGTACTTC; CDR3 protein: CACIRTGGLKTQYF
D gene: .; clone size: .; V gene: TRBV6-5; J gene: TRBJ1-2; CDR3 DNA: TGTGCCAGCAGTTTATACACGGACAGCCCCTATGGCTACACCTTC; CDR3 protein: CASSLYTDSPYGYTF
D gene: .; clone size: .; V gene: TRBV6-5; J gene: TRBJ2-1; CDR3 DNA: TGTGCCAGCAGCTGGACTTCAGACAATGAGCAGTTCTTC; CDR3 protein: CASSWTSDNEQFF
D gene: TRBD2; clone size: .; V gene: TRBV15; J gene: TRBJ2-1; CDR3 DNA: TGTGCCACCAGCAGAGAGACGCCGACTAGCGGGGCACTCTACAATGAGCAGTTCTTC; CDR3 protein: CATSRETPTSGALYNEQFF
D gene: .; clone size: .; V gene: TRBV15; J gene: TRBJ2-7; CDR3 DNA: TGTGCCACCAGCAGAGATCTAGCATCGTACGAGCAGTACTTC; CDR3 protein: CATSRDLASYEQYF
D gene: TRBD2; clone size: .; V gene: TRBV7-9; J gene: TRBJ2-3; CDR3 DNA: TGTGCCAGCAGCCGGACTAGCGGGGGGGCAGATACGCAGTATTTT; CDR3 protein: CASSRTSGGADTQYF
D gene: .; clone size: .; V gene: TRBV18; J gene: TRBJ1-4; CDR3 DNA: TGTGCCAGCTCCCCCCCCACCGGTAGACTGTTTTTT; CDR3 protein: CASSPPTGRLFF
D gene: TRBD2; clone size: .; V gene: TRBV30; J gene: TRBJ2-5; CDR3 DNA: TGTGCCTGGAGTGTAGCTAGGACTAGCGGGGTCGGTGAGACCCAGTACTTC; CDR3 protein: CAWSVARTSGVGETQYF
D gene: .; clone size: few; V gene: TRBV29-1; J gene: TRBJ1-2; CDR3 DNA: TGCAGCGTCAATGCGGGTTGGGGTAACTATGGCTACACCTTC; CDR3 protein: CSVNAGWGNYGYTF
D gene: .; clone size: .; V gene: TRBV18; J gene: TRBJ1-2; CDR3 DNA: TGTGCCAGCTCAGCACAGGAGTATGGCTACACCTTC; CDR3 protein: CASSAQEYGYTF
D gene: .; clone size: once; V gene: TRBV27; J gene: TRBJ2-7; CDR3 DNA: TGTGCCAGCAGTTCCCCACGCCGGGGTACTTCCTACGAGCAGTACTTC; CDR3 protein: CASSSPRRGTSYEQYF
D gene: .; clone size: .; V gene: TRBV7-2; J gene: TRBJ1-2; CDR3 DNA: TGTGCCAGCAGCCAGAGGGCAGGAAGAGGCTACACCTTC; CDR3 protein: CASSQRAGRGYTF
D gene: TRBD2; clone size: .; V gene: TRBV19; J gene: TRBJ2-1; CDR3 DNA: TGTGCCAGTAGGGCCTTTGTCACGGGACTAGCGGGCAGAGAGCAGTTCTTC; CDR3 protein: CASRAFVTGLAGREQFF
D gene: TRBD2; clone size: .; V gene: TRBV28; J gene: TRBJ2-3; CDR3 DNA: TGTGCCAGCAGTCTTGGCGGGGGGGTAACAGATACGCAGTATTTT; CDR3 protein: CASSLGGGVTDTQYF
D gene: .; clone size: .; V gene: TRBV28; J gene: TRBJ2-1; CDR3 DNA: TGTGCCAGCAGTTTCAGCATGGGGAGCTCCTACAATGAGCAGTTCTTC; CDR3 protein: CASSFSMGSSYNEQFF
D gene: TRBD1; clone size: .; V gene: TRBV30; J gene: TRBJ1-4; CDR3 DNA: TGTGCCTGGAGTCAGGGGGCAGGGGTTGAAAAACTGTTTTTT; CDR3 protein: CAWSQGAGVEKLFF
D gene: .; clone size: .; V gene: TRBV15; J gene: TRBJ2-2; CDR3 DNA: TGTGCCACCAGTAAACTAAACACCGGGGAGCTGTTTTTT; CDR3 protein: CATSKLNTGELFF
D gene: .; clone size: .; V gene: TRBV18; J gene: TRBJ2-3; CDR3 DNA: TGTGCCAGCGCTCTATACACAGATACGCAGTATTTT; CDR3 protein: CASALYTDTQYF
D gene: TRBD1; clone size: .; V gene: TRBV29-1; J gene: TRBJ1-2; CDR3 DNA: TGCAGCGTGTCGGGGACAGGTGACTATGGCTACACCTTC; CDR3 protein: CSVSGTGDYGYTF
D gene: .; clone size: .; V gene: TRBV5-1; J gene: TRBJ2-1; CDR3 DNA: TGCGCCAGCATGGGGCAGGGAAGGACGAATGAGCAGTTCTTC; CDR3 protein: CASMGQGRTNEQFF
D gene: .; clone size: .; V gene: TRBV6-6; J gene: TRBJ1-5; CDR3 DNA: TGTGCCAGCAGATGGGGGGGCGATGGTCAGCCCCAGCATTTT; CDR3 protein: CASRWGGDGQPQHF
D gene: TRBD2; clone size: .; V gene: TRBV6-5; J gene: TRBJ2-1; CDR3 DNA: TGTGCCAGCCTAGAGCGGGGCAAATACAATGAGCAGTTCTTC; CDR3 protein: CASLERGKYNEQFF
D gene: .; clone size: .; V gene: TRBV6-5; J gene: TRBJ1-2; CDR3 DNA: TGTGCCAGCAAAGCGGGGAGTCCCCCCTATGGCTACACCTTC; CDR3 protein: CASKAGSPPYGYTF
D gene: .; clone size: .; V gene: TRBV15; J gene: TRBJ2-1; CDR3 DNA: TGTGCCACCAGCAGAGAAGGCGGGTCCCGGGTTGAGTTCTTC; CDR3 protein: CATSREGGSRVEFF
D gene: TRBD2; clone size: .; V gene: TRBV5-1; J gene: TRBJ2-1; CDR3 DNA: TGCGCCAGCAGCTTGGTAGCGGGGGGGCCTATTGAGCAGTTCTTC; CDR3 protein: CASSLVAGGPIEQFF
D gene: .; clone size: .; V gene: TRBV15; J gene: TRBJ1-6; CDR3 DNA: TGTGCCACCAGCATCGGGGAGTCACCCCTCCACTTT; CDR3 protein: CATSIGESPLHF
D gene: .; clone size: .; V gene: TRBV2; J gene: TRBJ1-1; CDR3 DNA: TGTGCCAGCAAGTCGCAGGGGTCTTTTTCCTCGGAGAACACTGAAGCTTTCTTT; CDR3 protein: CASKSQGSFSSENTEAFF
D gene: TRBD2; clone size: .; V gene: TRBV30; J gene: TRBJ2-1; CDR3 DNA: TGTGCCTGGAGTGCCTTGACTAGCGGGGGTTTCTCCTACAATGAGCAGTTCTTC; CDR3 protein: CAWSALTSGGFSYNEQFF
D gene: .; clone size: .; V gene: TRBV10-3; J gene: TRBJ2-3; CDR3 DNA: TGTGCCATCAGTGTAGGCGGCGGCACAGATACGCAGTATTTT; CDR3 protein: CAISVGGGTDTQYF
D gene: .; clone size: .; V gene: TRBV19; J gene: TRBJ1-5; CDR3 DNA: TGTGCCAGTAGTATAGGAATAACAGGGCGGCAGCCCCAGCATTTT; CDR3 protein: CASSIGITGRQPQHF
D gene: TRBD2; clone size: .; V gene: TRBV6-6; J gene: TRBJ2-1; CDR3 DNA: TGTGCCAGCAGTTCCATCGGGACTAGCGGGAAACATGAGCAGTTCTTC; CDR3 protein: CASSSIGTSGKHEQFF
D gene: .; clone size: few; V gene: TRBV28; J gene: TRBJ1-4; CDR3 DNA: TGTGCCAGCAGTCCCCATCATAGCGGTGAAAAACTGTTTTTT; CDR3 protein: CASSPHHSGEKLFF
D gene: .; clone size: .; V gene: TRBV28; J gene: TRBJ1-1; CDR3 DNA: TGTGCCAGCAGTTTAACCAGGACTGAAGCTTTCTTT; CDR3 protein: CASSLTRTEAFF
D gene: TRBD2; clone size: .; V gene: TRBV18; J gene: TRBJ2-3; CDR3 DNA: TGTGCCAGCTCATATAGCGGGGGGGCCAGGGTCGATACGCAGTATTTT; CDR3 protein: CASSYSGGARVDTQYF
D gene: .; clone size: once; V gene: TRBV15; J gene: TRBJ2-3; CDR3 DNA: TGTGCCACCAGGTTGACTACTACCACAGATACGCAGTATTTT; CDR3 protein: CATRLTTTTDTQYF
D gene: TRBD1; clone size: .; V gene: TRBV2; J gene: TRBJ2-6; CDR3 DNA: TGTGCCAGCATGGGACAGGGGAATTTTGGGGCCAACGTCCTGACTTTC; CDR3 protein: CASMGQGNFGANVLTF
D gene: .; clone size: .; V gene: TRBV28; J gene: TRBJ1-2; CDR3 DNA: TGTGCCAGCAGTTCGCGGGGTGGCTACACCTTC; CDR3 protein: CASSSRGGYTF
D gene: .; clone size: once; V gene: TRBV5-4; J gene: TRBJ1-6; CDR3 DNA: TGTGCCAGCACCGCAGGAGGAGGGTCGCTCGGGACACCCCTCCACTTT; CDR3 protein: CASTAGGGSLGTPLHF
D gene: .; clone size: .; V gene: TRBV4-1; J gene: TRBJ1-4; CDR3 DNA: TGCGCCAGCAGCCAAGAACAGCTTAATGAAAAACTGTTTTTT; CDR3 protein: CASSQEQLNEKLFF
D gene: TRBD1; clone size: .; V gene: TRBV7-2; J gene: TRBJ1-2; CDR3 DNA: TGTGCCAGCCCCTCTCCGACAGGGAGAGGCTACACCTTC; CDR3 protein: CASPSPTGRGYTF
D gene: .; clone size: .; V gene: TRBV15; J gene: TRBJ1-1; CDR3 DNA: TGTGCCACCAGCGTTCGGGATTTTACTGCGGCTGAAGCTTTCTTT; CDR3 protein: CATSVRDFTAAEAFF
D gene: TRBD2; clone size: once; V gene: TRBV5-1; J gene: TRBJ2-1; CDR3 DNA: TGCGCCAGCAGCTTGACTAGCGGGGGGGCATATGAGCAGTTCTTC; CDR3 protein: CASSLTSGGAYEQFF
D gene: TRBD1; clone size: .; V gene: TRBV20-1; J gene: TRBJ1-2; CDR3 DNA: TGCAGTGCTAGTGGTCCCGGGACAGGGATTTCTAACTATGGCTACACCTTC; CDR3 protein: CSASGPGTGISNYGYTF
D gene: TRBD1; clone size: .; V gene: TRBV30; J gene: TRBJ1-1; CDR3 DNA: TGTGCCTCGGGGACAGAAAGTTTGAACACTGAAGCTTTCTTT; CDR3 protein: CASGTESLNTEAFF
D gene: .; clone size: .; V gene: TRBV30; J gene: TRBJ2-7; CDR3 DNA: TGTGCCTGGAGTGTACTTGTGGGAGTAGGCGAGCAGTACTTC; CDR3 protein: CAWSVLVGVGEQYF
D gene: .; clone size: .; V gene: TRBV2; J gene: TRBJ1-4; CDR3 DNA: TGTGCCAGCAGTGACCCGACAGGAACTAATGAAAAACTGTTTTTT; CDR3 protein: CASSDPTGTNEKLFF
D gene: TRBD2; clone size: .; V gene: TRBV6-1; J gene: TRBJ2-3; CDR3 DNA: TGTGCCAGCAGTGACCGTACGACTAGCGGGAGTACAGATACGCAGTATTTT; CDR3 protein: CASSDRTTSGSTDTQYF
D gene: TRBD1; clone size: .; V gene: TRBV27; J gene: TRBJ1-2; CDR3 DNA: TGTGCCAGCAGTTTATCGGCCAGGGGGACCTATGGCTACACCTTC; CDR3 protein: CASSLSARGTYGYTF
D gene: TRBD2; clone size: once; V gene: TRBV10-3; J gene: TRBJ2-1; CDR3 DNA: TGTGCCATCAGAGAACTGGGCGGGAGGTGGGGTGAGCAGTTCTTC; CDR3 protein: CAIRELGGRWGEQFF
D gene: TRBD1; clone size: .; V gene: TRBV7-9; J gene: TRBJ2-3; CDR3 DNA: TGTGCCAGCAGCTTAGACGCCAGGGGGACGCAGTATTTT; CDR3 protein: CASSLDARGTQYF
D gene: .; clone size: once; V gene: TRBV5-1; J gene: TRBJ1-4; CDR3 DNA: TGCGCCAGCAGCTGGTCGGGGGTCGAAGAAAAACTGTTTTTT; CDR3 protein: CASSWSGVEEKLFF